The clone carrying this T cell receptor (beta chain) occurred many times. Its antigen is not known. The CDR3 runs 16 residues. Per germline, CDR1 MDHEN and CDR2 SYDVKM. Germline trimming cut 4 bases from V and 7 bases from J; bases unmatched to any gene: 11. The sample belongs to a study of T cells in Graves' hyperthyroidism and ophthalmopathy. Study-wide results and limits: The authors' 13 V-J model separated ophthalmopathy from stable hyperthyroidism. Within blood appeared most thyroid clonotypes that had expanded above 0.001.

Stable hyperthyroidism: no ophthalmopathy progression over 18 months of follow-up. For the diagnoses, clinical symptoms, serum thyroxine and TRAb, thyroid ultrasound and orbital computed tomography were used. Amplification of TCR beta CDR3 regions was performed using RNA transcripts as template. TCR CDR3 underwent first-round RT-PCR with the HTBI primer set. TCRdb used MiXCR to reprocess the multiplex PCR reads, holding one entry per CDR3 protein. Of hundreds of thousands of distinct CDR3 sequences in the sample, around 15% were seen once. The chain joins TRBV28 to TRBJ2-2, with TRBD2 identical over 8 bases. Sequencing input: blood. The TCR comes from a woman in her twenties or thirties with Graves' hyperthyroidism. Here the CDR3 DNA reads TGTGCCAGCAGTTCGAGCGGGAGCGCATTAAGCGGGGAGCTGTTTTTT. As protein: CASSSSGSALSGELFF.